The T cell receptor (beta chain) described here comes from a study of identical twins. General study results and limits: The study based its conclusions on cross-sectional statistical analysis and did not follow the same donors. In zero-insertion analyses, partial confounding could arise from invariant MAIT and iNKT cells. The more abundant beta clonotypes in cord blood had fewer insertions, and memory repertoires did not show this.

Unique molecular identifiers were in the cDNA, with template-switch universal primer binding. TCRdb ran MiXCR on the 5' RACE reads and lists one entry per CDR3 protein. The table records over 200,000 distinct CDR3 sequences, 10% of them present only once. This clonotype was detected many times. Its cognate antigen is unknown. CDR3 length equals 15 residues. Germline V gene sequence: CDR1 LGHNA, CDR2 YSLEER. With 0 bases removed from V and 3 bases from J, the gap between germline ends came to 9 bases. Sequencing was carried out using memory T cells sorted from blood. The chain links TRBV4-3 to TRBJ1-5; no clear D. This TCR came from a man aged 50 or older in good health. In DNA form, the CDR3 reads TGCGCCAGCAGCCAAGATTCCGGGATCAATCAGCCCCAGCATTTT. Its protein is CASSQDSGINQPQHF.